This is a list of T cell receptor beta chains from one sample in a study of T cell repertoires in cytomegalovirus infection. MiXCR, run by TCRdb on the reads, gives a single entry per CDR3 protein. The data hold almost 500,000 distinct CDR3 sequences, with about 11% observed a single time. The sample consisted of PBMCs. The receptors here all came from a human donor in good health (CMV status not recorded). Some clones in this sample may be carry-over from other donors' samples. Both conserved end residues are part of each CDR3. D genes are given only for firm matches. Clone sizes are given selectively: once, few, many, or a class where the clone is expanded.

D gene	V gene	J gene	clone size	CDR3 DNA	CDR3 protein
TRBD1	TRBV18	TRBJ1-1	-	TGTGCCAGCTCCCGTCGACAGGGATCCACTGAAGCTTTCTTT	CASSRRQGSTEAFF
-	TRBV13	TRBJ1-2	few	TGTGCCAGCAGCTTAGGTGTTACCTATGGCTACACCTTC	CASSLGVTYGYTF
-	TRBV14	TRBJ1-1	many	TGTGCCAGCAGCCAAGTTATAAGGGGGGTGAACACTGAAGCTTTCTTT	CASSQVIRGVNTEAFF
-	TRBV7-9	TRBJ2-5	few	TGTGCCACGCTCCAAGAGACCCAGTACTTC	CATLQETQYF
TRBD2	TRBV28	TRBJ2-7	many	TGTGCCAGCAGTCCAGCGGGAGGTCTCTCCTACGAGCAGTACTTC	CASSPAGGLSYEQYF
-	TRBV6-6	TRBJ1-2	many	TGTGCCAGCAGTTACTCGAGCGCTCTCTATGGCGGCTACACCTTC	CASSYSSALYGGYTF
TRBD1	TRBV7-9	TRBJ2-1	many	TGTGCCAGCAGCTTGGACAGGGGGCGCGTGTTCTTC	CASSLDRGRVFF
-	TRBV7-3	TRBJ2-2	many	TGTGCCAGCAGCTCAATAGACACCGGGGAGCTGTTTTTT	CASSSIDTGELFF
-	TRBV19	TRBJ1-5	many	TGTGCCAGTAGCCGAGGTTTGAGGGTGCTACCCTCCAATCAGCCCCAGCATTTT	CASSRGLRVLPSNQPQHF
-	TRBV28	TRBJ2-3	few	TGTGCCAGCAGTTTCTTAGGGGACAGCACAGATACGCAGTATTTT	CASSFLGDSTDTQYF
TRBD1	TRBV20-1	TRBJ2-2	-	TGCAGTGCTAGATTGGGACAGGGATACACCGGGGAGCTGTTTTTT	CSARLGQGYTGELFF
-	TRBV5-1	TRBJ1-5	-	TGCGCCAGCAGCTTGACAGCCCGGGGGCCCCAGCATTTT	CASSLTARGPQHF
-	TRBV2	TRBJ1-4	few	TGTGCCAGCAGTCCCTATGGGGGAGGTGAAAAACTGTTTTTT	CASSPYGGGEKLFF
-	TRBV10-3	TRBJ1-1	many	TGTGCCATCAGTCCCAGAGGGGGGGTTTACACTGAAGCTTTCTTT	CAISPRGGVYTEAFF
-	TRBV28	TRBJ2-1	few	TGTGCCAGCAGTTTAGTTTCAGGACGTGAGCAGTTCTTC	CASSLVSGREQFF
TRBD2	TRBV18	TRBJ2-1	many	TGTGCCAGCTCACCAGAAGGACTAGCCCGGAGAAATGAGCAGTTCTTC	CASSPEGLARRNEQFF
-	TRBV2	TRBJ2-2	-	TGTGCCAGCAGTGTTGGGGACCGCGGGACCGGGGAGCTGTTTTTT	CASSVGDRGTGELFF
-	TRBV7-3	TRBJ2-7	few	TGTGCCAGCAGCTTACAAGAATCCTACGAGCAGTACTTC	CASSLQESYEQYF
-	TRBV7-3	TRBJ2-1	many	TGTGCCAGCAGCTCCGACTGGCCCAATGAGCAGTTCTTC	CASSSDWPNEQFF
TRBD1	TRBV7-6	TRBJ1-4	many	TGTGCCAGCAGCCAGACAGGGGGCGCGGCTGAAAAACTGTTTTTT	CASSQTGGAAEKLFF
-	TRBV7-2	TRBJ2-7	many	TGTGCCAGCAGCTTTAATACATACTACGAGCAGTACTTC	CASSFNTYYEQYF
TRBD1	TRBV9	TRBJ1-2	few	TGTGCCAGCAGTGCCCCGCCAGGGGGCTATGGCTACACCTTC	CASSAPPGGYGYTF
TRBD2	TRBV20-1	TRBJ2-1	few	TGCAGTGCTAGAGCGAACTCGGGACTAGCGGGGTCTCGTTCGGGCAATGAGCAGTTCTTC	CSARANSGLAGSRSGNEQFF
-	TRBV23-1	TRBJ2-1	many	TGCGCCAGCGGGCGTAGTTCGGAGAATGAGCAGTTCTTC	CASGRSSENEQFF
TRBD1	TRBV25-1	TRBJ1-1	many	TGTGCCAGCGGGACAGGATATGGCACTGAAGCTTTCTTT	CASGTGYGTEAFF